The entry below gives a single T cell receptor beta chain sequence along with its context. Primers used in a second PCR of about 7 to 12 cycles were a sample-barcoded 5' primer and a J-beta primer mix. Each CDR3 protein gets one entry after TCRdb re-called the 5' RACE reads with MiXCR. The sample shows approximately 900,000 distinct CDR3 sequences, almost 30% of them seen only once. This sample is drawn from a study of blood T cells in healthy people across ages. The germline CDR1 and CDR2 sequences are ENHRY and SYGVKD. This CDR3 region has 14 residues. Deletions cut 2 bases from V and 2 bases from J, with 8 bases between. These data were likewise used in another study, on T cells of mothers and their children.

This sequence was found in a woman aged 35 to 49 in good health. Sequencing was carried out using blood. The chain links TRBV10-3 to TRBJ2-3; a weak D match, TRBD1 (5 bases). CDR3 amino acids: CAISERGLTDTQYF. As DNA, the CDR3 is TGTGCCATCAGTGAGAGGGGCCTCACAGATACGCAGTATTTT.